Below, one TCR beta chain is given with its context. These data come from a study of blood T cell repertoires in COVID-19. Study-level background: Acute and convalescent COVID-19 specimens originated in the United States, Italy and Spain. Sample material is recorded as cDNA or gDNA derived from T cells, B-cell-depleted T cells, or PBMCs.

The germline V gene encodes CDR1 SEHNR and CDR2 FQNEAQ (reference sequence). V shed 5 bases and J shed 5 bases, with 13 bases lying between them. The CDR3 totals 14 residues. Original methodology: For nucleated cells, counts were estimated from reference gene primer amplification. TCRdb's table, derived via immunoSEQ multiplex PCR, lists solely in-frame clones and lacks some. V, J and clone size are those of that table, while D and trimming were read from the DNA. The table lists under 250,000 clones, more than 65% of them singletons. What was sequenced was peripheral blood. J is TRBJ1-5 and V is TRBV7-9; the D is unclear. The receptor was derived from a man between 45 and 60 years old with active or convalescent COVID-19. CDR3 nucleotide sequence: TGTGCCAGCAGCCGCACTTCCCTGGATCAGCCCCAGCATTTT. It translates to CASSRTSLDQPQHF.